This TCR beta chain is drawn from a study of blood T cell repertoires in COVID-19. For the study at large: Some COVID-19 samples were acute and others convalescent; all came from the United States, Italy and Spain. T cells, B-cell-depleted T cells, or PBMCs supplied cDNA or gDNA.

The authors' processing: The assay estimated nucleated cells by amplifying reference gene primers. Measured with immunoSEQ multiplex PCR; TCRdb has only the in-frame clones, and not every one. That table supplies the V and J calls and clone size; D and trimming were determined from the DNA. Counted here are 93,000 or so clones, 84% occurring once; the ten biggest clones make up approximately 13%. This clone was seen only once. The TCR was taken from a human donor in a cohort sampled during active or convalescent COVID-19. The sample was peripheral blood.

CDR3 DNA sequence: TGTGCCAGCCAGGGGTTGGGGCTTGAAGCTTTCTTT. This translates into CASQGLGLEAFF. The chain links TRBV2 to TRBJ1-1; perhaps TRBD1 as D (6 bases). The CDR3 sequence is 12 residues long. The germline V gene encodes CDR1 SNHLY and CDR2 FYNNEI. V was pared by 8 bases and J by 7 bases, with 14 bases between.